A selection of T cell receptor beta chains follows, all from one sample in a study of blood T cell repertoires in COVID-19. TCRdb's copy holds only in-frame clones and misses some; the assay was immunoSEQ multiplex PCR. The profile shows around 50,000 clones, around 82% of them singletons. Sequenced: peripheral blood. The source is a woman older than 75 with acute or convalescent COVID-19. CDR3s include the opening cysteine and the closing phenylalanine or tryptophan. Each record gives: J gene, V gene, CDR3 protein.

>TRBJ2-3|TRBV5-6
CASSLYSTDTQYF
>TRBJ2-5|TRBV5-8
CASSPRITGGGETQYF
>TRBJ1-5|TRBV6-1
CASSEARAGNQPQHF
>TRBJ1-1|TRBV5-1
CASSLIGRGTEAFF
>TRBJ2-3|TRBV3-1/TRBV3-2
CASSRLIQGTQYF
>TRBJ2-5|TRBV12-3/TRBV12-4
CASRIAGETQYF
>TRBJ2-1|TRBV5-1
CASSFKAGAPNEQFF
>TRBJ1-1|TRBV13
CASSPKTGPNTEAFF
>TRBJ1-3|TRBV6-6
CASSFKASGNTIYF
>TRBJ2-3|TRBV5-4
CASSRDRLPDTQYF
>TRBJ2-2|TRBV21-1
CASSTRDRAWHAGELFF
>TRBJ2-7|TRBV20-1
CSADIAYEQYF
>TRBJ2-4|TRBV6-5
CASRPTGGAKNIQYF
>TRBJ1-6|TRBV28
CASREAGARNSPLHF
>TRBJ2-7|TRBV14
CASSPTGGYEQYF
>TRBJ1-6|TRBV3-1/TRBV3-2
CASSQGRDSPLHF
>TRBJ2-5|TRBV5-1
CASSPGQGETQYF
>TRBJ2-1|TRBV10-1
CAPKGGDLSSYNEQFF